The 27 T cell receptor beta chains below were found in one sample sequenced in a study of prognosis after radiotherapy for stage I lung cancer (dated by TCRdb to 2020 to 2022). Instrument used: Illumina HiSeq 3000. Two rounds of multiplex PCR on genomic DNA were used to amplify the TCR beta CDR3 region. The first PCR round used primers specific to each TRBV and TRBJ gene, and the primer sequences were filed in Chinese patent CN105087789A. TCRdb took the public reads, trimmed them with fastp at Q25, ran MiXCR for clone calling and kept in-frame beta chains. Records with the same CDR3 protein are collapsed into one entry carrying the most frequent genes and DNA. This sample is represented by 22,000 or so distinct CDR3 sequences; around two fifths of them were singletons. Clones ranked in the top ten supply 25% to 35% of the sample. Sequencing was performed on PBMCs, taken before or after stereotactic body radiation therapy (not recorded which). The origin of the receptors is a donor at least 50 years old with non-small cell lung cancer.

On this clonotype itself: One end of the junction fails to match germline, which may point to a read error. The chain combines TRBV6-9 with TRBJ1-6; 7 bases match TRBD1. The CDR3 is 16 amino acids. CDR1 and CDR2 (germline): MNHGY, SVAAGI. This CDR3 is CASSYFPRGGNSSLHF. The CDR3 region has the DNA TGTGCTAGCAGTTACTTCCCCAGGGGGGGGAATTCATCCCTCCACTTT.

This clonotype was seen ten or more times. This chain joins TRBV7-6 and TRBJ2-5; TRBD2 matches 16 bases. J gave up 4 bases and V 4 bases, and 6 bases lay outside the gene matches. CDR1 is SGHVS and CDR2 is FNYEAQ in the germline V gene. The CDR3 spans 17 residues. The CDR3 sequence: CASSYSGTSGGVETQYF. The CDR3 bases are TGTGCCAGCAGCTATAGCGGGACTAGCGGGGGGGTAGAGACCCAGTACTTC.

The rearrangement joins TRBV11-3 to TRBJ1-2; 10 bases align to TRBD1. Per germline, CDR1 SGHNT and CDR2 YENEEA. V was clipped by 4 bases and J by 8 bases; unmatched bases: 7. The CDR3 is 14 amino acids. This chain's CDR3 is CASSWRQGAGGYTF. CDR3 nucleotide sequence: TGTGCCAGCAGCTGGAGACAGGGGGCAGGAGGCTACACCTTC.

This clonotype turned up a few times. The chain is built from TRBV2 and TRBJ2-7, with D uncertain. Looked up from germline, CDR1 is SNHLY and CDR2 is FYNNEI. V shed 7 bases and J shed 3 bases, with 10 bases lying between them. The CDR3 contains 12 residues. The CDR3 bases are TGTGCCAGCATTCGACACGGCTACGAGCAGTACTTC. This encodes CASIRHGYEQYF.

This clonotype was seen at least ten times. The V gene is TRBV5-5, the J gene TRBJ2-1, with 10 bases aligning to TRBD2. Germline lookup yields CDR1 SGHKS and CDR2 YYEKEE (reference sequence). The V segment lost 2 bases and the J segment 6 bases; nucleotides outside the gene matches: 11. This CDR3 region has 17 residues. This CDR3 is CASSFASGSLRGNEQFF. The CDR3 DNA reads as TGTGCCAGCAGCTTCGCTAGCGGGAGTCTGAGGGGCAATGAGCAGTTCTTC. Full variable domain (missing parts from reference TRBV5-5 and TRBJ2-1): DAGVTQSPTHLIKTRGQQVTLRCSPISGHKSVSWYQQVLGQGPQFIFQYYEKEERGRGNFPDRFSARQFPNYSSELNVNALLLGDSALYLCASSFASGSLRGNEQFFGPGTRLTVL.

The chain links TRBV28 to TRBJ2-2; 7 nucleotides match TRBD1. Trimming at V came to 7 bases and at J to 7 bases, leaving 12 bases not matched to a gene. CDR3 length: 15 amino acids. CDR1 is MDHEN and CDR2 is SYDVKM in the germline V gene. The CDR3 DNA sequence: TGTGCCAGCACGAAGACAGGGTCTGGTAACGGGGAGCTGTTTTTT. Translated: CASTKTGSGNGELFF.

V gene TRBV10-3 combines with J gene TRBJ2-7, with D perhaps given as TRBD1 or TRBD2 (5 bases each). Deletions cut 3 bases from V and 5 bases from J, with 17 bases between. Germline CDR1 and CDR2: ENHRY and SYGVKD. The CDR3 is 15 amino acids. The CDR3 reads CAISDVRGDFHEQYF. DNA of the CDR3: TGTGCCATCAGTGATGTACGGGGCGATTTCCACGAGCAGTACTTC.

This clonotype was counted ten times or more. The rearrangement joins TRBV11-2 to TRBJ2-5; either TRBD1 or TRBD2 may fit D (5 bases each). Trimming took off 3 bases at V and 0 bases at J, with 14 bases between the two ends. CDR3 length equals 16 residues. Germline-derived CDR1 and CDR2 are SGHAT and FQNNGV. This CDR3 reads CASSFHGARYQETQYF. CDR3 in DNA: TGTGCCAGCAGCTTCCACGGGGCGAGGTACCAAGAGACCCAGTACTTC.

A note on this clonotype: Since a far larger clone is one base different, this is likely a read error. The chain has TRBV24-1 and TRBJ2-1; possible D gene TRBD2, 7 bases. This CDR3 spans 13 amino acids. Germline CDR1 is KGHDR and CDR2 is SFDVKD. V lost 3 bases to trimming and J lost 10 bases, with 12 bases between them. CDR3 sequence (DNA): TGTGCCACCAGTGATCACAGGGACTACGAGCAGTTCTTC. Protein product: CATSDHRDYEQFF.

Ten or more counts support this clonotype. V and J are TRBV11-2 and TRBJ2-7; D possibly corresponds to TRBD2 (6 bases). The CDR3 has 15 residues. Trimming removed 3 bases from V and 0 bases from J, with 12 bases in between. CDR1 and CDR2 from the germline V gene are SGHAT and FQNNGV. The CDR3 nucleotides read TGTGCCAGCAGCTTCGGCGCGGGACCCTCCTACGAGCAGTACTTC. As protein: CASSFGAGPSYEQYF.

This clonotype appeared once. A far larger clone is a single base away, which makes a read error likely. V is TRBV6-8 and J is TRBJ2-1; 9 nucleotides align to TRBD2. CDR1 is MNHGY and CDR2 is SAAAGT in the germline V gene. V lost 6 bases to trimming and J lost 0 bases; unmatched junction nucleotides: 9. The CDR3 is 17 amino acids. CDR3 residues: CASSRRAGGISYNEQFF. In DNA form, the CDR3 reads TGTGCCAGCAGCCGAAGAGCGGGGGGAATCTCCTACAATGAGCAGTTCTTC.

The J gene is TRBJ2-7, the V gene TRBV20-1; 8 nucleotides line up with TRBD1. This CDR3 has 17 amino acids. Germline V gene sequence: CDR1 DFQATT, CDR2 SNEGSKA (reference sequence). V trimming: 0 bases; J trimming: 6 bases; junction bases outside the gene matches: 16. The CDR3 reads CSAREAGGPGGWVEQYF. The CDR3 DNA reads TGCAGTGCTAGAGAGGCAGGGGGCCCCGGCGGATGGGTCGAGCAGTACTTC.

By its share, this clonotype is medium-sized. The V call is TRBV11-2, the J call TRBJ1-2, with TRBD1 identical over 10 bases. The V gene end was trimmed by 5 bases and the J gene end by 4 bases; junction bases not matched to a gene: 7. The CDR3 covers 15 residues. Germline lookup yields CDR1 SGHAT and CDR2 FQNNGV. The CDR3 sequence is CASSLTGQGGYGYTF. The CDR3, as DNA: TGTGCCAGCAGCCTAACCGGACAGGGGGGCTATGGCTACACCTTC.

Comments on this clonotype: An end of the junction differs from the germline gene, which may be a read error. This sequence joins TRBV6-1 and TRBJ1-5; D not certain. Germline V CDR1 and CDR2: MNHNS, SASEGT. CDR3 length: 14 amino acids. Here the CDR3 DNA reads TGTGTCAGCAGCTCTTTGGCGGGCAATCAGCCCCAGCATTTT. This gives the protein CVSSSLAGNQPQHF.

At least ten counts were recorded for this clonotype. This sequence joins TRBV7-2 and TRBJ2-7; 8 bases fit TRBD1. CDR3 length equals 15 residues. From germline, CDR1 is SGHTA and CDR2 FQGNSA. V lost 5 bases and J lost 2; bases outside the gene matches: 8. CDR3 bases: TGTGCCAGCAGCCCCCGGACAGGGCCAACCTACGAGCAGTACTTC. Protein product: CASSPRTGPTYEQYF. Complete variable domain (other parts from reference TRBV7-2 and TRBJ2-7): GAGVSQSPSNKVTEKGKDVELRCDPISGHTALYWYRQSLGQGLEFLIYFQGNSAPDKSGLPSDRFSAERTGGSVSTLTIQRTQQEDSAVYLCASSPRTGPTYEQYFGPGTRLTVT.

This clonotype was recorded many times. V gene TRBV6-2 or TRBV6-3 combines with J gene TRBJ1-1, with unresolved D. CDR3 length: 14 amino acids. Trimming cost V 0 bases and J 5 bases, with 10 bases left between them. Germline V gene sequence: CDR1 MNHEY, CDR2 SVGEGT. The CDR3 spells CASSYSAGGTEAFF. The CDR3 DNA follows: TGTGCCAGCAGTTACTCCGCAGGAGGGACTGAAGCTTTCTTT.

This clonotype was detected many times. The chain uses TRBV9 and TRBJ2-1; 9 bases fit TRBD1. The CDR3 is made up of 15 amino acids. CDR1 and CDR2 from the germline V gene are SGDLS and YYNGEE. V trimming: 3 bases; J trimming: 4 bases; junction bases outside the gene matches: 5. The CDR3 loop reads CASSETGGGYNEQFF. For the CDR3, the DNA is TGTGCCAGCAGCGAAACAGGGGGCGGATACAATGAGCAGTTCTTC.

This clonotype was detected ten times or more. The genes are TRBV5-6 and TRBJ1-6; 7 nucleotides align to TRBD1. The V gene's germline CDR1 is SGHDT and CDR2 YYEEEE. V shed 2 bases and J 10 bases; nucleotides not matched to a gene: 6. The CDR3 covers 14 residues. CDR3 residues: CASSFRDSNSPLHF. CDR3 nucleotides: TGTGCCAGCAGCTTTCGGGACAGTAACTCACCCCTCCACTTT.

This sequence joins TRBV2 and TRBJ2-3; D could derive from TRBD1 or TRBD2 (5 bases each). This CDR3 contains 14 residues. V was clipped by 6 bases and J by 2 bases, with 12 bases between them. CDR1 SNHLY and CDR2 FYNNEI come from the germline V gene. CDR3 loop: CASRGDRDTDTQYF. The DNA for the CDR3 is TGTGCCAGCAGAGGGGACCGGGACACAGATACGCAGTATTTT.

This clonotype has ten or more counts. The chain links TRBV6-1 to TRBJ1-1, with unresolved D. CDR3 length equals 13 residues. Germline CDR1 is MNHNS and CDR2 is SASEGT. V lost 7 bases and J lost 5, with 14 bases in between. The CDR3 sequence is CASTLGLGTEAFF. The CDR3 nucleotides read TGTGCCAGCACCTTAGGGTTGGGGACTGAAGCTTTCTTT.

This clonotype was recorded at least ten times. The chain employs TRBV7-2 and TRBJ2-1, with 10 positions matching TRBD1. CDR1 is SGHTA and CDR2 is FQGNSA in the germline V gene. V shed 5 bases and J 7 bases; nucleotides not matched to a gene: 11. This CDR3 has 16 amino acids. The CDR3 reads CASSEMTGGAGNEQFF. The CDR3, as DNA: TGTGCCAGCAGCGAGATGACAGGGGGCGCCGGTAATGAGCAGTTCTTC.

Comments on this clonotype: A far larger clone is off by one base, so a read error is likely. The chain couples TRBV2 to TRBJ2-3; no reliable D call. Trimming cost V 6 bases and J 2 bases, with 15 bases left between them. The germline V gene encodes CDR1 SNHLY and CDR2 FYNNEI. The CDR3 is 15 amino acids. The CDR3 sequence: CASSFAGCTTDTQYF. DNA for the CDR3: TGTGCCAGCAGCTTTGCCGGGTGTACCACAGATACGCAGTATTTT.

This clonotype came up a few times. The rearrangement uses TRBV28 and TRBJ1-3; D remains ambiguous. The CDR3 loop spans 15 amino acids. V gave up 6 bases and J gave up 0 bases, with 12 bases separating them. CDR1 and CDR2 from the germline V gene are MDHEN and SYDVKM. The CDR3 spells CASSGPGSSGNTIYF. As DNA, the CDR3 is TGTGCCAGCAGCGGGCCGGGCAGCTCTGGAAACACCATATATTTT.

The table lists this clonotype with many counts. CDR3 in amino acids: CSARPVGIHAGELFF. The CDR3, as DNA: TGCAGTGCTAGACCGGTCGGGATTCATGCCGGGGAGCTGTTTTTT. This chain uses TRBV20-1 with TRBJ2-2, with D perhaps matching TRBD2 (5 bases). The germline V gene has CDR1 DFQATT and CDR2 SNEGSKA (reference sequence). This CDR3 spans 15 amino acids. The V and J ends lost 2 bases and 6 bases respectively, with 16 bases between them.

On this clonotype: One base separates it from a far larger clone, so it is likely a read error. The rearrangement joins TRBV6-2 or TRBV6-3 to TRBJ2-7, with 9 bases fitting TRBD1. This CDR3 spans 14 amino acids. Germline CDR1 reads MNHEY; CDR2 reads SVGEGT. With V trimmed by 8 bases and J by 7 bases, 12 bases remained unmatched. CDR3 loop: CASARRTGASEQYF. Written as DNA, the CDR3 is TGTGCCAGCGCCAGAAGGACAGGGGCTAGTGAGCAGTACTTC.

Note on this clonotype: The junction does not match germline at one end; this may be a read error. The chain has TRBV6-1 and TRBJ2-2, with D perhaps given as TRBD1 or TRBD2 (5 bases each). The CDR3 loop spans 14 amino acids. CDR1 MNHNS and CDR2 SASEGT come from the germline V gene. Here the CDR3 reads CASSDGTDTGDLFF. As DNA, the CDR3 is TGTGCCAGCAGTGACGGGACGGACACCGGGGATCTGTTTTTT.

The V and J genes are TRBV5-1 and TRBJ2-7, with TRBD2 matching 12 bases. V was pared by 0 bases and J by 4 bases, with 2 bases of the junction left unmatched. Germline loops: CDR1 SGHRS, CDR2 YFSETQ. The CDR3 runs to 15 residues. CDR3 in DNA: TGCGCCAGCAGCTTGGATACTAGCGGGAGGTACGAGCAGTACTTC. Encoded protein: CASSLDTSGRYEQYF.